A selection of T cell receptor beta chains follows, all from one sample in a study of cytomegalovirus exposure and HLA in healthy donors. Libraries were prepared by immunoSEQ multiplex PCR; TCRdb keeps only in-frame clonotypes and omits some of them. The profile covers some 76,000 clones, with around 93% appearing a single time and 0.9% to 1.2% taken by the ten largest. Sequencing was performed on PBMCs. Receptors originate from a woman younger than 35 in good health and CMV-seronegative. The CDR3 runs from the conserved cysteine through the conserved F or W. D genes are given only for firm matches. Clone size is shown for a subset of rows, as once, few, many or a class of expanded clone.

d_call	clone_size	j_call	v_call	cdr3_nt	cdr3_aa
-	-	TRBJ2-3	TRBV9	TGTGCCAGCAGCCAATTTACCCCAGGGAAATTGTTTTGGGAGGCAGATACGCAGTATTTT	CASSQFTPGKLFWEADTQYF
TRBD1	once	TRBJ1-4	TRBV2	TGTGCCAACGGACAGGGGGCAACTAATGAAAAACTGTTTTTT	CANGQGATNEKLFF
-	-	TRBJ2-7	TRBV30	TGTGCCTGGAGTGGGGCAGGGGTCCCAGAATACGAGCAGTACTTC	CAWSGAGVPEYEQYF
TRBD2	-	TRBJ2-3	TRBV11-2	TGTGCCAGCAGCTTAGGGCCGCGGGGGGTAGATACGCAGTATTTT	CASSLGPRGVDTQYF
TRBD1	-	TRBJ1-2	TRBV29-1	TGCAGCGTTACGGGACAGGGCTTTGGCTACACCTTC	CSVTGQGFGYTF
TRBD2	-	TRBJ2-7	TRBV19	TGTGCCAGTAGTCCCGGACTAGCGGGAGGATTCTACGAGCAGTACTTC	CASSPGLAGGFYEQYF
-	-	TRBJ2-3	TRBV27	TGTGCCAGCAGTTTCTTCCGCACAGATACGCAGTATTTT	CASSFFRTDTQYF
-	-	TRBJ1-2	TRBV6-1	TGTGCCAGCAGTCAGAACTATGGCTACACCTTC	CASSQNYGYTF
TRBD2	-	TRBJ2-1	TRBV29-1	TGCAGCGCCAGGACTAGCGGGGGGCTTTACAATGAGCAGTTCTTC	CSARTSGGLYNEQFF
-	-	TRBJ2-2	TRBV7-9	TGTGCCAGCAGCTTGGGAGAGACCGGGGAGCTGTTTTTT	CASSLGETGELFF
-	-	TRBJ1-2	TRBV29-1	TGCAGCGTTGACAGGGTATCAGACGGCTACACCTTC	CSVDRVSDGYTF
TRBD1	-	TRBJ2-7	TRBV30	TGTGCCCTACGGGCCGGGACAGGGACCTACGAGCAGTACTTC	CALRAGTGTYEQYF